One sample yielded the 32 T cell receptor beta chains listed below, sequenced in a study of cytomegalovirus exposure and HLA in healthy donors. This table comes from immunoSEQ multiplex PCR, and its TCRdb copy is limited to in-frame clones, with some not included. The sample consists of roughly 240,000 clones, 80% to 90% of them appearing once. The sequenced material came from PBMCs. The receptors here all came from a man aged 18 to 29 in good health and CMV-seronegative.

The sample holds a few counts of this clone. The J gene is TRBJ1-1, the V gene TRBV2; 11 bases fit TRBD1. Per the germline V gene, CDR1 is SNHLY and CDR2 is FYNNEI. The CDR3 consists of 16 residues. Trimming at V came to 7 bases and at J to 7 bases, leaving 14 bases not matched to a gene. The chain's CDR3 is CASTAGQGAKPDEAFF. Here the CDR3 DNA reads TGTGCCAGCACGGCCGGACAGGGGGCTAAGCCGGATGAAGCTTTCTTT. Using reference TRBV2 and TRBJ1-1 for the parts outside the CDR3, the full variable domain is EPEVTQTPSHQVTQMGQEVILRCVPISNHLYFYWYRQILGQKVEFLVSFYNNEISEKSEIFDDQFSVERPDGSNFTLKIRSTKLEDSAMYFCASTAGQGAKPDEAFFGQGTRLTVV.

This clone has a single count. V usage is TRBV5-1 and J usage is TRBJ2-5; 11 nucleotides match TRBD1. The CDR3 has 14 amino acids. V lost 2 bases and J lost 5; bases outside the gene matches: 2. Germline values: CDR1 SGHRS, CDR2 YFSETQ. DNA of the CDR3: TGCGCCAGCAGCTTAGGACAGGGGGCCGAGACCCAGTACTTC. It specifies CASSLGQGAETQYF.

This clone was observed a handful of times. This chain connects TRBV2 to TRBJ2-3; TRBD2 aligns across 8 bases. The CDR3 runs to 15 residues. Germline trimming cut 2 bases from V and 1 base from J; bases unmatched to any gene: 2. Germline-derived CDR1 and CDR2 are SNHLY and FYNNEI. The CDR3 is CASSERRGGTDTQYF. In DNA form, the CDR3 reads TGTGCCAGCAGTGAAAGGCGGGGGGGCACAGATACGCAGTATTTT.

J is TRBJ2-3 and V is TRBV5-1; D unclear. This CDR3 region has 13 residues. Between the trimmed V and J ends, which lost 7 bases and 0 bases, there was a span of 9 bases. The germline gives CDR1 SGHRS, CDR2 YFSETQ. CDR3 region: CASGETSTDTQYF. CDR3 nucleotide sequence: TGCGCCAGCGGTGAAACTAGCACAGATACGCAGTATTTT.

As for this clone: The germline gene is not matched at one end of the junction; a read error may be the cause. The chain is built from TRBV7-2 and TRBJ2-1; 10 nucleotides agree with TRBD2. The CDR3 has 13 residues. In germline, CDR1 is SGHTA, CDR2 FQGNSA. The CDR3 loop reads CASSSGIAGGALF. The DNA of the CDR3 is TGTGCCAGCAGCTCCGGGATAGCGGGGGGCGCGCTCTTC. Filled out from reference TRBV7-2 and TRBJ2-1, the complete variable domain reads GAGVSQSPSNKVTEKGKDVELRCDPISGHTALYWYRQSLGQGLEFLIYFQGNSAPDKSGLPSDRFSAERTGGSVSTLTIQRTQQEDSAVYLCASSSGIAGGALFGPGTRLTVL.

CDR3 sequence: CASSSLTRGEQYF. The DNA for the CDR3 is TGTGCCAGCAGTTCCCTCACTCGGGGCGAGCAGTACTTC. The chain links TRBV2 to TRBJ2-7; possibly TRBD2 for D (5 bases). The CDR3 is made up of 13 amino acids. Trimming left V 5 bases short and J 6 bases short, with 14 bases between. CDR1 and CDR2 (germline): SNHLY, FYNNEI.

The CDR3 bases are TGTGCCAGTAGTATCCTAGCGGGGGGGGACACAGATACGCAGTATTTT. Translated: CASSILAGGDTDTQYF. This rearrangement joins TRBV19 to TRBJ2-3; TRBD2 agrees at 12 bases. V gave up 3 bases and J gave up 2 bases; unmatched junction bases: 3. This CDR3 has 16 amino acids. The germline CDR1 and CDR2 sequences are LNHDA and SQIVND (reference sequence).

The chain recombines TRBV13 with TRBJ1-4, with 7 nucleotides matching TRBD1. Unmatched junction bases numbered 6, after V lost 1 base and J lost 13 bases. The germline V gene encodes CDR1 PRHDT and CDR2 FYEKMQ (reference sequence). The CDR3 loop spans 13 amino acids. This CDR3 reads CASSLASGGRLFF. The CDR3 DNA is TGTGCCAGCAGCTTAGCTTCAGGGGGGAGACTGTTTTTT.

The DNA of the CDR3 is TGTGCCATCAGCGAGGACAGCCAAAACCAGCAGTTCTTC. It yields the protein CAISEDSQNQQFF. The chain joins TRBV10-3 to TRBJ2-1; maybe TRBD1 (6 bases). CDR3 length: 13 residues. Trimming cost V 6 bases and J 11 bases, with 17 bases left between them. Germline V gene data show CDR1 as ENHRY and CDR2 as SYGVKD.

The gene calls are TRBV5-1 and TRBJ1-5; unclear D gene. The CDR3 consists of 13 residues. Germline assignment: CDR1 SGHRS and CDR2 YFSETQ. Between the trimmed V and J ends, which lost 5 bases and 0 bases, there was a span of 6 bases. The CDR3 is CASREFSNQPQHF. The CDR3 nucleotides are TGCGCCAGCAGAGAGTTTAGCAATCAGCCCCAGCATTTT. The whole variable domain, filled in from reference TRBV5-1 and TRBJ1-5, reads KAGVTQTPRYLIKTRGQQVTLSCSPISGHRSVSWYQQTPGQGLQFLFEYFSETQRNKGNFPGRFSGRQFSNSRSEMNVSTLELGDSALYLCASREFSNQPQHFGDGTRLSIL.

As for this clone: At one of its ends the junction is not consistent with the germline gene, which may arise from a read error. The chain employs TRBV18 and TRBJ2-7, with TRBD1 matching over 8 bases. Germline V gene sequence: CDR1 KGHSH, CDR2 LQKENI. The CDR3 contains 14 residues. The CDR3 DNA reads TGTGCCAGCGCACCCACTCAGGGGGCTGGGGAGCAGTACTTC. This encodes CASAPTQGAGEQYF.

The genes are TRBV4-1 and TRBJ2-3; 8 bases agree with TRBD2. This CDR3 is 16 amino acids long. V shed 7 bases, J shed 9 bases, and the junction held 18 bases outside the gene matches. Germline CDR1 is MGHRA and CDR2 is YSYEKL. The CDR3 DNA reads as TGCGCCAGCACCCTAGGGGGAGCGGGAGTCATAGGGACGCAGTATTTT. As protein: CASTLGGAGVIGTQYF.

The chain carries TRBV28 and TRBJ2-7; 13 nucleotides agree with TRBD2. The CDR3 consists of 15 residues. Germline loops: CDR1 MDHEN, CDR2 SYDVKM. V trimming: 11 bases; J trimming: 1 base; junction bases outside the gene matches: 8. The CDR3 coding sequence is TGTGCCGCAACAGAACTAGCGGGAGGGTCCTACGAGCAGTACTTC. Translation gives CAATELAGGSYEQYF.

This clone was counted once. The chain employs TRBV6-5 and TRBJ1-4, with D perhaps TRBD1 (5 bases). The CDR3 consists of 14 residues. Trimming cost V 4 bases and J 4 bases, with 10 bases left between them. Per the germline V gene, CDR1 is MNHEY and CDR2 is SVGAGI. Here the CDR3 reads CASSSGGYNEKLFF. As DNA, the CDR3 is TGTGCCAGCAGTTCGGGGGGTTATAATGAAAAACTGTTTTTT.

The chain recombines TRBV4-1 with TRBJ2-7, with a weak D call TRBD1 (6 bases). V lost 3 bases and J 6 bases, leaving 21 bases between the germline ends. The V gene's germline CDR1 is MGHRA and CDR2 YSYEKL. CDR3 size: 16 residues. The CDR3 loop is CASSHRNRVASVEQYF. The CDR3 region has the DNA TGCGCCAGCAGCCACAGAAACAGGGTCGCAAGCGTCGAGCAGTACTTC.

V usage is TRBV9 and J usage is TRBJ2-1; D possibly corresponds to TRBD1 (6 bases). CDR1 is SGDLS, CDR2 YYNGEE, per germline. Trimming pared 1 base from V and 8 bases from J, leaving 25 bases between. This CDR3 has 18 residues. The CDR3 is CASSVSPGHHIGGDEQFF. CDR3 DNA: TGTGCCAGCAGCGTATCGCCGGGACACCACATAGGAGGCGATGAGCAGTTCTTC.

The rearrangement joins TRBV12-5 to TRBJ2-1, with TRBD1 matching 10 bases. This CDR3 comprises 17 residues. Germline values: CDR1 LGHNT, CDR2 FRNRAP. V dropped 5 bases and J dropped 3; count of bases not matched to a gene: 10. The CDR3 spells CASGRARTGGFYNEQFF. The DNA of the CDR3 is TGTGCTAGTGGTCGAGCCAGGACAGGGGGATTCTACAATGAGCAGTTCTTC.

The CDR3, as DNA: TGTGCCAGCGGCCTTGTGGCGGGAGTTAGTGAGCAGTTCTTC. It specifies CASGLVAGVSEQFF. V usage is TRBV28 and J usage is TRBJ2-1, with TRBD2 identical over 7 bases. The CDR3 is made up of 14 amino acids. V lost 8 bases and J lost 9; bases outside the gene matches: 13. CDR1 is MDHEN, CDR2 SYDVKM, per germline.

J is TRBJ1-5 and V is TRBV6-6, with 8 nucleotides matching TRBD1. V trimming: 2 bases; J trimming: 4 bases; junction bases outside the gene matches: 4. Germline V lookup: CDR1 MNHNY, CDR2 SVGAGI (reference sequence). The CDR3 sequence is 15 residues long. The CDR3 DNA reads TGTGCCAGCAGTTACCCAGGGACAGGTAATCAGCCCCAGCATTTT. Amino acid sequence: CASSYPGTGNQPQHF.

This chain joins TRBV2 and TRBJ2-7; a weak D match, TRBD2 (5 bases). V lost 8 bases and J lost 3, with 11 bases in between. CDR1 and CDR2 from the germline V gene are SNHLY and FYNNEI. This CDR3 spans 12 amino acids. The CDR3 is CASGRRRYEQYF. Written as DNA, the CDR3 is TGTGCCAGCGGGAGAAGACGCTACGAGCAGTACTTC.

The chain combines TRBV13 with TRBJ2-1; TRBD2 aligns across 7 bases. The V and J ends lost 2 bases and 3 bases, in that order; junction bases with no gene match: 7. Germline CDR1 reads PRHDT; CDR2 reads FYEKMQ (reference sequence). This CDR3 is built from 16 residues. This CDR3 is CASSLSEGGGYNEQFF. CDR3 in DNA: TGTGCCAGCAGCTTATCCGAAGGCGGGGGCTACAATGAGCAGTTCTTC.

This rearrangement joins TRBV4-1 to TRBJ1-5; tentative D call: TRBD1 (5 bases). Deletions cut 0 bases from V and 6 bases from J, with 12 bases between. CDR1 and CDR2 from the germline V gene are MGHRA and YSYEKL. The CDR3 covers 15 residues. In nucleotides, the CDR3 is TGCGCCAGCAGCCAAGATCAGGGTTGGGGTCAGCCCCAGCATTTT. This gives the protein CASSQDQGWGQPQHF.

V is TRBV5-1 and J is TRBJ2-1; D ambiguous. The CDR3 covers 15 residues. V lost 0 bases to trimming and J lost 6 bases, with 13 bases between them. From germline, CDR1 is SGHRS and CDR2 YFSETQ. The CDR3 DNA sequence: TGCGCCAGCAGCTTGGGGGTGGCCGGAGTCAATGAGCAGTTCTTC. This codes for CASSLGVAGVNEQFF.

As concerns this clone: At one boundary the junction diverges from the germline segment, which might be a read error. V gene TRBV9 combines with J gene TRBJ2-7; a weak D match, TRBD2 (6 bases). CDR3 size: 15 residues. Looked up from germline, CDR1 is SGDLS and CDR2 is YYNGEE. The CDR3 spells CASSVDGSVSNEQYF. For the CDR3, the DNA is TGTGCCAGCAGCGTAGACGGGAGTGTCTCCAACGAGCAGTACTTC.

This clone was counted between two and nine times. The CDR3 sequence is CASQTSGDYEQYF. The CDR3 region has the DNA TGTGCCAGCCAGACTAGCGGGGACTACGAGCAGTACTTC. The genes are TRBV28 and TRBJ2-7, with 11 positions matching TRBD2. The germline CDR1 and CDR2 sequences are MDHEN and SYDVKM. This CDR3 region has 13 residues. V dropped 8 bases and J dropped 3; count of bases not matched to a gene: 3.

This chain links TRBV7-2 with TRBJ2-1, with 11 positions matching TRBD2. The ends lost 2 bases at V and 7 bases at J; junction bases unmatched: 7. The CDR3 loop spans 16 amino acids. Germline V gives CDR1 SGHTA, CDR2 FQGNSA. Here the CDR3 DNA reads TGTGCCAGCAGCTTACTCTTAGCGGGGGGGAAAAATGAGCAGTTCTTC. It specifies CASSLLLAGGKNEQFF.

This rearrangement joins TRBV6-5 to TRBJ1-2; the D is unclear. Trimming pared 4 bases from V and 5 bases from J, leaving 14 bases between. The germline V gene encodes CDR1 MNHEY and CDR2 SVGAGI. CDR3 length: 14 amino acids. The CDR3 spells CASSSDYRGYGYTF. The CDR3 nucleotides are TGTGCCAGCAGTTCCGATTATAGAGGTTATGGCTACACCTTC.

CDR3 nucleotide sequence: TGTGCCAGCAGCCCGATGGGGGGTCGGGGCAATCAGCCCCAGCATTTT. Translated: CASSPMGGRGNQPQHF. The chain recombines TRBV5-6 with TRBJ1-5; a possible D gene is TRBD1 (5 bases). Per germline, CDR1 SGHDT and CDR2 YYEEEE. V was cut by 4 bases and J by 2 bases, with 16 bases left in between. This CDR3 has 16 residues.

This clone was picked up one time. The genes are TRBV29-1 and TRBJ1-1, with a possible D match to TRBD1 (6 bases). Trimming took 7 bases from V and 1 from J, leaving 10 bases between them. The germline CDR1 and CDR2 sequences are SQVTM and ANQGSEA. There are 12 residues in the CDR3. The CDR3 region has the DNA TGCAGCGCCAAGACAGGGAACACTGAAGCTTTCTTT. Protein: CSAKTGNTEAFF.

CDR3 residues: CASSLERTDTQYF. The DNA of the CDR3 is TGTGCCAGCAGCTTGGAACGGACAGATACGCAGTATTTT. The chain employs TRBV5-4 and TRBJ2-3; no reliable D call. Germline CDR1 is SGHNT and CDR2 is YYREEE (reference sequence). Trimming stripped 0 bases from V and 3 bases from J, with 5 bases between. This CDR3 contains 13 residues.

The DNA for the CDR3 is TGTGCCAGCAGCCTGGGACTACACAATGAGCAGTTCTTC. Residues: CASSLGLHNEQFF. V is TRBV7-8 and J is TRBJ2-1; TRBD2 matches 7 bases. Trimming cost V 5 bases and J 5 bases; bases outside gene matches: 3. CDR1 and CDR2 (germline): SGHVS, FQNEAQ. The CDR3 extends over 13 amino acids.

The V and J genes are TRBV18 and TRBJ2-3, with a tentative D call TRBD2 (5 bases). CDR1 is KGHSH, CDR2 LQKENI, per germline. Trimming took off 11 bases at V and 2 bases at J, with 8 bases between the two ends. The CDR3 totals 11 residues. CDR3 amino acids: CAGLATDTQYF. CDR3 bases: TGTGCCGGCCTAGCCACAGATACGCAGTATTTT. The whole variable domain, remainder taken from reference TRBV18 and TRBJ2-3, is NAGVMQNPRHLVRRRGQEARLRCSPMKGHSHVYWYRQLPEEGLKFMVYLQKENIIDESGMPKERFSAEFPKEGPSILRIQQVVRGDSAAYFCAGLATDTQYFGPGTRLTVL.